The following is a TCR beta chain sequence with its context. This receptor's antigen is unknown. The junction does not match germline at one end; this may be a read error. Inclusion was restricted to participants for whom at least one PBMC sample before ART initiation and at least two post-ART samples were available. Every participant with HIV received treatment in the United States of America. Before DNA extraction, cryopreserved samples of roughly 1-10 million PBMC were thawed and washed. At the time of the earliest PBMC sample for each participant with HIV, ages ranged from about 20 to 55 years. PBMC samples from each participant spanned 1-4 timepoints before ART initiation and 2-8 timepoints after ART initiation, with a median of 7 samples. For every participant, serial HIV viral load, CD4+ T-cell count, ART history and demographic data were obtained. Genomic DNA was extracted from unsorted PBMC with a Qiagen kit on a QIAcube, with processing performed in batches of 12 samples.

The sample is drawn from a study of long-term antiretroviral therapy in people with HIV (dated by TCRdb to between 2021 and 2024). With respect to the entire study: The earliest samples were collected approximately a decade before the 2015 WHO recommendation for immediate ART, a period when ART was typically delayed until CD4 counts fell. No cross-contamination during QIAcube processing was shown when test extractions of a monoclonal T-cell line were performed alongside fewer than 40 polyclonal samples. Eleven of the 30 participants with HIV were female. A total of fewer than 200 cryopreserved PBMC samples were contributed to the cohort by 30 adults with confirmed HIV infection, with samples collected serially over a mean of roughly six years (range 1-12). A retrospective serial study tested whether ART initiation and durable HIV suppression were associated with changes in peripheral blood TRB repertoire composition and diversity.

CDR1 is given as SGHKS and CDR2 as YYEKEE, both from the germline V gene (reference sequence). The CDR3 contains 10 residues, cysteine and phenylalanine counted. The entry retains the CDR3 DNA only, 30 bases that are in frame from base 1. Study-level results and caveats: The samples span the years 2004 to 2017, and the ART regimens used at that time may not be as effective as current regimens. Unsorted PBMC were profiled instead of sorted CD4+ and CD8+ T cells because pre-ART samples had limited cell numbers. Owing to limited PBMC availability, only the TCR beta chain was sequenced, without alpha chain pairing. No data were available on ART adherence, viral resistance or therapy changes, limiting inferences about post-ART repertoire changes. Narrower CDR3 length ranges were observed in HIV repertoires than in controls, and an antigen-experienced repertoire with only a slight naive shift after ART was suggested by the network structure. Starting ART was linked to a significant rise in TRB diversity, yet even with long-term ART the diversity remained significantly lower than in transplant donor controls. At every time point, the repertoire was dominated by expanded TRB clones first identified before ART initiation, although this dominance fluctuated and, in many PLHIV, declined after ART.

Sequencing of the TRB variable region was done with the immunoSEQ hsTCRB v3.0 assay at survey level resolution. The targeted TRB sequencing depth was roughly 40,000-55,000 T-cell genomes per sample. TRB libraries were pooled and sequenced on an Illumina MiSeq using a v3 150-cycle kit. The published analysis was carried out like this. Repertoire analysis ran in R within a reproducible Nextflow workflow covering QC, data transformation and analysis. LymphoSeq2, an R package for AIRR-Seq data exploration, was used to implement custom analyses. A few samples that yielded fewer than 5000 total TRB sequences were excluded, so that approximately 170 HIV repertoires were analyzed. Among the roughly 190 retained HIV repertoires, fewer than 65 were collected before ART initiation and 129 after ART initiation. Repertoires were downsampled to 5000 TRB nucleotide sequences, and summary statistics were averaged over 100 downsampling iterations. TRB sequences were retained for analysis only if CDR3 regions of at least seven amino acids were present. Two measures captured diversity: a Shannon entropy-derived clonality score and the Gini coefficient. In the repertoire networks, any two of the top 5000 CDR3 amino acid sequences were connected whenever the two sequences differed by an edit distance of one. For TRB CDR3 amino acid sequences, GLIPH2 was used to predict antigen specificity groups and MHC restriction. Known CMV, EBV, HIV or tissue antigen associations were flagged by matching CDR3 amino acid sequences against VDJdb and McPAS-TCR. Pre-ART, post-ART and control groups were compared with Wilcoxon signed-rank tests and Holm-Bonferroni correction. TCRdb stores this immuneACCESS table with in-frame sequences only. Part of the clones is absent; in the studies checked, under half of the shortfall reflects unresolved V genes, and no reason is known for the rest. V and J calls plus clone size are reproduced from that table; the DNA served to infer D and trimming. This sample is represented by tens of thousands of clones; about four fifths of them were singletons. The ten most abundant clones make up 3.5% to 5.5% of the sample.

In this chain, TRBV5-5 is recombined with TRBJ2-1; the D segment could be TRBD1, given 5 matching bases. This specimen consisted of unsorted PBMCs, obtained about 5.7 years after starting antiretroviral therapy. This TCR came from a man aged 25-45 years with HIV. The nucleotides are TGTGCCAGCCCGGGCAGGGAAGAGATCTTC. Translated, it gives CASPGREEIF.